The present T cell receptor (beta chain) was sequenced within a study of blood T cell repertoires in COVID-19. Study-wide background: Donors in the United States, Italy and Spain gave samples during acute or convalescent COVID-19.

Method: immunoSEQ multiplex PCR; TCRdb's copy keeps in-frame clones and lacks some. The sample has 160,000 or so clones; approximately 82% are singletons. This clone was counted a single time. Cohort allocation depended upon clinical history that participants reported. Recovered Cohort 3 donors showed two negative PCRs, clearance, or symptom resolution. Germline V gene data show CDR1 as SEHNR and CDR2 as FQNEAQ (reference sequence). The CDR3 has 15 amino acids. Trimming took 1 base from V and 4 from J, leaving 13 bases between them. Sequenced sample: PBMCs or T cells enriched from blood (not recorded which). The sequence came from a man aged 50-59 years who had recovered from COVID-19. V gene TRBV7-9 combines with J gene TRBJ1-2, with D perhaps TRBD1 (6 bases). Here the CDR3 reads CASSLEGSGVYGYTF. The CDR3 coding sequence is TGTGCCAGCAGCTTAGAGGGGTCAGGGGTCTATGGCTACACCTTC. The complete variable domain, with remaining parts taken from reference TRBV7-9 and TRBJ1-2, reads DTGVSQNPRHKITKRGQNVTFRCDPISEHNRLYWYRQTLGQGPEFLTYFQNEAQLEKSRLLSDRFSAERPKGSFSTLEIQRTEQGDSAMYLCASSLEGSGVYGYTFGSGTRLTVV.